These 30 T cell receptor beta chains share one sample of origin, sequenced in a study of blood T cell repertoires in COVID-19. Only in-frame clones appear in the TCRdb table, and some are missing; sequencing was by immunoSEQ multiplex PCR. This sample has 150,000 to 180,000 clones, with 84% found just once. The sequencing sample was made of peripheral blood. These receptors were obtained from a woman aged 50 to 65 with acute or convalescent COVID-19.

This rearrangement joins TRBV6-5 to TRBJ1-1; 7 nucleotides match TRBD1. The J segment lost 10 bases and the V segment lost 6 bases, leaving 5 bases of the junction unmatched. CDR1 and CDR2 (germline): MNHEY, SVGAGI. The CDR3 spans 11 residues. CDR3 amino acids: CASRFDRVAFF. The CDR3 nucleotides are TGTGCCAGCAGGTTCGACAGGGTAGCTTTCTTT.

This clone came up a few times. As DNA, the CDR3 is TGTGCCAGCAGAAGGACAGGGTTCTCCCTTTACGAGCAGTACTTC. Protein product: CASRRTGFSLYEQYF. The J gene is TRBJ2-7, the V gene TRBV6-5; 8 positions match TRBD1. Germline CDR1 reads MNHEY; CDR2 reads SVGAGI. This CDR3 is 15 amino acids long. The V segment lost 6 bases and the J segment 4 bases; nucleotides outside the gene matches: 11.

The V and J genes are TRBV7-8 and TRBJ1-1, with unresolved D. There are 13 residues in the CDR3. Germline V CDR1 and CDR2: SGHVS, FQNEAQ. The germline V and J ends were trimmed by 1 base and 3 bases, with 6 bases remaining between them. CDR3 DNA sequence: TGTGCCAGCAGCTTAGGCGGGGACACTGAAGCTTTCTTT. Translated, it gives CASSLGGDTEAFF.

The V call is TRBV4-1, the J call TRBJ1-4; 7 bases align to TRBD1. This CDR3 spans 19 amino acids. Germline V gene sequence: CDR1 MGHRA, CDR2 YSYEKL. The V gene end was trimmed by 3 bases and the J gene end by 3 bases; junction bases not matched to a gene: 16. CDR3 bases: TGCGCCAGCAGCCAGGAAAGAGGGACAGCAAAAGGGGCTAATGAAAAACTGTTTTTT. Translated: CASSQERGTAKGANEKLFF.

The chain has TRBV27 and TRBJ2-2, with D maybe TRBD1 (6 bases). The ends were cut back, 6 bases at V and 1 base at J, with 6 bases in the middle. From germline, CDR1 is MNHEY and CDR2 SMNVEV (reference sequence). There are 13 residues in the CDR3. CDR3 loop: CASRQGNTGELFF. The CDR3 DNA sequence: TGTGCCAGCAGACAGGGGAACACCGGGGAGCTGTTTTTT.

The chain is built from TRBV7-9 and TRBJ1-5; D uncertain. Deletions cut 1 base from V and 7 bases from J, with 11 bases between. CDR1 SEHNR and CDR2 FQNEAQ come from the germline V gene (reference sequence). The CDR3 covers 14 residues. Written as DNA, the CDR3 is TGTGCCAGCAGCTTAGGTTCGGGGTTACAGCCCCAGCATTTT. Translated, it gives CASSLGSGLQPQHF.

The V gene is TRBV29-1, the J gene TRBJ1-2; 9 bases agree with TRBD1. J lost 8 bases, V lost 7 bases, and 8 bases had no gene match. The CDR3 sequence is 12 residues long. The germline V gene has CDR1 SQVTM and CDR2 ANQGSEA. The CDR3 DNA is TGCAGCGCCCGGACAGGGGAAGAAGGCTACACCTTC. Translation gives CSARTGEEGYTF.

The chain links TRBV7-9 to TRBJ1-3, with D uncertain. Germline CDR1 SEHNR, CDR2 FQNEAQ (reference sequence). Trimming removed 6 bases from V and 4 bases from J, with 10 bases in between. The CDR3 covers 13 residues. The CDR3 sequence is CASRLSPGNTIYF. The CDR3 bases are TGTGCCAGCAGGCTAAGCCCAGGAAACACCATATATTTT.

CDR3 loop: CASEADSNQPQHF. DNA for the CDR3: TGTGCCAGCGAGGCGGATAGCAATCAGCCCCAGCATTTT. This chain connects TRBV6-1 to TRBJ1-5, with D hard to call. The germline V gene has CDR1 MNHNS and CDR2 SASEGT. This CDR3 has 13 residues. V was pared by 8 bases and J by 0 bases, with 8 bases between.

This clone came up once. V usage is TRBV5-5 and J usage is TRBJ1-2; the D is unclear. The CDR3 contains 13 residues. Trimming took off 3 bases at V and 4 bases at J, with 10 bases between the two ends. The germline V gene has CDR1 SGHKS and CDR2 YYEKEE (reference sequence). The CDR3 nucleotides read TGTGCCAGCAGCTATCGGGAATCCTATGGCTACACCTTC. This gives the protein CASSYRESYGYTF.

CDR3 region: CASSQDPQVDTGELFF. DNA for the CDR3: TGCGCCAGCAGCCAAGATCCCCAGGTGGACACCGGGGAGCTGTTTTTT. The V gene is TRBV4-1, the J gene TRBJ2-2; no firm D call. The CDR3 runs to 16 residues. V lost 0 bases, J lost 3 bases, and 11 bases lay in between. CDR1 and CDR2 from the germline V gene are MGHRA and YSYEKL.

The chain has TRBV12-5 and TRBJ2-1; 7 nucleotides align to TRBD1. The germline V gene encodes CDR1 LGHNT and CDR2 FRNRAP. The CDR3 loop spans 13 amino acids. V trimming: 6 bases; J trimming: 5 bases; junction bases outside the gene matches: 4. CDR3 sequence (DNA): TGTGCTAGTGGAGTGACAGGGAACAATGAGCAGTTCTTC. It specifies CASGVTGNNEQFF.

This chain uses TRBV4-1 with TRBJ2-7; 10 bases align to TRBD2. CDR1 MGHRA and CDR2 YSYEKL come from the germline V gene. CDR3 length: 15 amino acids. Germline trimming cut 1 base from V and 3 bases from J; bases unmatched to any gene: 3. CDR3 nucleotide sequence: TGCGCCAGCAGCCAAGTGCCTAGCGGGAGCTACGAGCAGTACTTC. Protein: CASSQVPSGSYEQYF.

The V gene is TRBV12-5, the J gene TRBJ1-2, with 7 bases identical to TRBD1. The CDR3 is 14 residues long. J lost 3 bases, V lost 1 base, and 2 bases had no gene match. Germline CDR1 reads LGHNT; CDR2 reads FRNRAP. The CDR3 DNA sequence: TGTGCTAGTGGTTTGGGACAGGGTGACTATGGCTACACCTTC. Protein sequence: CASGLGQGDYGYTF.

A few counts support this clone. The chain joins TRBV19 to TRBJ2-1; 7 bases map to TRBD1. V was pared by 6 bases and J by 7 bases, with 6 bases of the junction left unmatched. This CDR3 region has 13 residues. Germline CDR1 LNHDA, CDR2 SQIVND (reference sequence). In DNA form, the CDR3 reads TGTGCCAGTAGAGACAGGGTAAGGAATGAGCAGTTCTTC. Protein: CASRDRVRNEQFF.

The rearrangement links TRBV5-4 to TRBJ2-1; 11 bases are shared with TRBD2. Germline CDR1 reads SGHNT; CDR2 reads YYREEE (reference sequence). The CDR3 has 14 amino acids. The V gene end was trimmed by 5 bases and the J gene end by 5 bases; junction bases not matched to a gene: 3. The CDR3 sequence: CASSLAGGHNEQFF. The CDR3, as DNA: TGTGCCAGCAGTCTAGCGGGAGGCCACAATGAGCAGTTCTTC.

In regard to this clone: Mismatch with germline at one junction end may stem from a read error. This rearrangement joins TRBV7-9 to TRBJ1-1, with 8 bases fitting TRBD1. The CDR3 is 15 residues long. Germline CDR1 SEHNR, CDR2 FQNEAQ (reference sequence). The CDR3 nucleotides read TGTGCCAGCAGCGTAGCAGGGGGCGGAAACACTGAAGCTTTCTTT. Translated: CASSVAGGGNTEAFF.

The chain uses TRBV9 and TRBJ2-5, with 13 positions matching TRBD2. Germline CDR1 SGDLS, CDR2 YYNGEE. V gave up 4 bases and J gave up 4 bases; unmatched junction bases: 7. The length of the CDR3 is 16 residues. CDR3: CASSSTSGRALETQYF. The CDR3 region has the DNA TGTGCCAGCAGCTCCACTAGCGGGAGGGCCTTAGAGACCCAGTACTTC. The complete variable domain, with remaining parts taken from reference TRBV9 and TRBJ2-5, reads DSGVTQTPKHLITATGQRVTLRCSPRSGDLSVYWYQQSLDQGLQFLIQYYNGEERAKGNILERFSAQQFPDLHSELNLSSLELGDSALYFCASSSTSGRALETQYFGPGTRLLVL.

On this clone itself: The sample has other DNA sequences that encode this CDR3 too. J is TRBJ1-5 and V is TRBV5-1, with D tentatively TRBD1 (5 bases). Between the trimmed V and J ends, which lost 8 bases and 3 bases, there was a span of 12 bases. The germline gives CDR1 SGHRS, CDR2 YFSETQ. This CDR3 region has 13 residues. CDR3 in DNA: TGCGCCAGTAGGGGAGGGGACAATCAGCCCCAGCATTTT. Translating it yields CASRGGDNQPQHF.

CDR3 nucleotides: TGTGCCAGCAGCCAAGATAAGGCGGGACAGGGTATGGTCGGGGAGCTGTTTTTT. Translated, it gives CASSQDKAGQGMVGELFF. This sequence joins TRBV3-1 (or the pseudogene TRBV3-2) and TRBJ2-2; TRBD1 matches 9 bases. The V gene's germline CDR1 is LGHDT and CDR2 YNNKEL (reference sequence). With 0 bases clipped from V and 7 bases from J, the junction kept 12 bases outside the gene matches. The CDR3 extends over 18 amino acids.

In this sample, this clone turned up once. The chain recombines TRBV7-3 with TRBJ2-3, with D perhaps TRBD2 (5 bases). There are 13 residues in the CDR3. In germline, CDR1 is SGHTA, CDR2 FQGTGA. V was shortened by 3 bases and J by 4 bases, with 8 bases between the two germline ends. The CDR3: CASSLSSPDTQYF. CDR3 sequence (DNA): TGTGCCAGCAGCTTGTCTAGCCCAGATACGCAGTATTTT.

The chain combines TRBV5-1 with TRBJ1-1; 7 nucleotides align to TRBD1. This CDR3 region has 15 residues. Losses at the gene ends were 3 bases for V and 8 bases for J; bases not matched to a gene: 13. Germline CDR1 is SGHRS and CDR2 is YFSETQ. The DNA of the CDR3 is TGCGCCAGCAGCTGGACCGAACAGGGGAATTCCGAAGCTTTCTTT. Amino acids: CASSWTEQGNSEAFF.

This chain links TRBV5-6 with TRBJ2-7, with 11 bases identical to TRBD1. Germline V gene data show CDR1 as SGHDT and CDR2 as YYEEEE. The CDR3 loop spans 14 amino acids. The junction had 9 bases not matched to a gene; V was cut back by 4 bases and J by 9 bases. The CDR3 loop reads CASSRGQGARLQYF. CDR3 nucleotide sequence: TGTGCCAGCAGCCGCGGACAGGGGGCCAGGTTGCAGTACTTC.

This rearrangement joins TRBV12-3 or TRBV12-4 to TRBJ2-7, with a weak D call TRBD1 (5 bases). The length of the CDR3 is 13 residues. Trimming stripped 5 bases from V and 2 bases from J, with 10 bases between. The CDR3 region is CASSPQAAYEQYF. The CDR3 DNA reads TGTGCCAGCAGTCCACAGGCCGCCTACGAGCAGTACTTC.

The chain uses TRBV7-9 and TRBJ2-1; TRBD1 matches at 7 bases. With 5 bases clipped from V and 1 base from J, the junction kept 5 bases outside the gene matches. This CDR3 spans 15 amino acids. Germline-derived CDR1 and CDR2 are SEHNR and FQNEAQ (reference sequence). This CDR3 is CASSPRQGSYNEQFF. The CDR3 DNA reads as TGTGCCAGCAGCCCGCGACAGGGATCCTACAATGAGCAGTTCTTC.

The CDR3 reads CASSQVNGEAFF. DNA of the CDR3: TGTGCCAGCTCCCAGGTGAATGGGGAAGCTTTCTTT. V and J are TRBV7-3 and TRBJ1-1; unclear D gene. The CDR3 totals 12 residues. V was clipped by 8 bases and J by 8 bases, with 15 bases between them. Germline lookup yields CDR1 SGHTA and CDR2 FQGTGA.

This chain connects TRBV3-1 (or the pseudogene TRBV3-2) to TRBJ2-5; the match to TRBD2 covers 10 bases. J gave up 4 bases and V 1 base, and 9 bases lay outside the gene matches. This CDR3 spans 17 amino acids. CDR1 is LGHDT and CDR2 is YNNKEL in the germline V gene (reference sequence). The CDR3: CASSQGGAGGPLETQYF. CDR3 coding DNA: TGTGCCAGCAGCCAAGGTGGAGCGGGGGGGCCCCTAGAGACCCAGTACTTC.

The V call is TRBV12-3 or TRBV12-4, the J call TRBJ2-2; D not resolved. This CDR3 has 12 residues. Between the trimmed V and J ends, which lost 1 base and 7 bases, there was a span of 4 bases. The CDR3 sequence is CASSLDSGELFF. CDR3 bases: TGTGCCAGCAGTTTAGATAGCGGGGAGCTGTTTTTT.

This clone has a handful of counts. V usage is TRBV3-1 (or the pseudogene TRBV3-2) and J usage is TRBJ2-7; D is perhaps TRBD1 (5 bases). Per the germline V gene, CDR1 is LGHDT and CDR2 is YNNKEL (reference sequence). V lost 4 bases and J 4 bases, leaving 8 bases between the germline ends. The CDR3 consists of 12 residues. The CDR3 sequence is CASSPGLYEQYF. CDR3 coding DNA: TGTGCCAGCAGCCCAGGGTTGTACGAGCAGTACTTC.

In DNA, the CDR3 is TGTGCCAGCATCCCATCTCGCGGGGCCGACGGGGAGCTGTTTTTT. Residues: CASIPSRGADGELFF. The V and J genes are TRBV7-2 and TRBJ2-2; TRBD2 is a possible D gene (6 bases). Germline lookup yields CDR1 SGHTA and CDR2 FQGNSA. V was pared by 7 bases and J by 7 bases, with 19 bases between. The CDR3 has 15 residues.